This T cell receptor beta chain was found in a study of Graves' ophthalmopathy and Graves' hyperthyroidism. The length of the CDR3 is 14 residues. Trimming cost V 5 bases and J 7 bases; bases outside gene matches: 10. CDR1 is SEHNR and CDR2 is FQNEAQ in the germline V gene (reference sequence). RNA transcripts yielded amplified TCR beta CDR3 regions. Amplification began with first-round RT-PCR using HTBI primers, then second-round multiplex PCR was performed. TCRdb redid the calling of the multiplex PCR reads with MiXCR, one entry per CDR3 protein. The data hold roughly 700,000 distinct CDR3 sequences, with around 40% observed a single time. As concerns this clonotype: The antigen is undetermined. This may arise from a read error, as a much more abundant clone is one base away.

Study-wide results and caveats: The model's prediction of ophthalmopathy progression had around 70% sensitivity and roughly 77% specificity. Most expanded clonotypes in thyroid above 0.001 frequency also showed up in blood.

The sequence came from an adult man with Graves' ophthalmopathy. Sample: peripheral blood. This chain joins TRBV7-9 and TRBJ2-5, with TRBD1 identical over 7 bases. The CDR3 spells CASSLQTGERTQYF. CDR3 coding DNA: TGTGCCAGCAGCCTACAAACAGGGGAAAGGACCCAGTACTTC.